The 9 T cell receptor beta chains below were found in one sample sequenced in a study of blood T cell repertoires in COVID-19. Sequenced by immunoSEQ multiplex PCR; TCRdb stores in-frame clones only, minus some. The table records about 130,000 clones, nearly 85% of them present only once. Source material: peripheral blood. These receptors were obtained from a human donor in a cohort sampled during active COVID-19.

The chain recombines TRBV9 with TRBJ2-3; 13 nucleotides line up with TRBD2. Germline V gene data show CDR1 as SGDLS and CDR2 as YYNGEE. The CDR3 contains 16 residues. Unmatched junction bases numbered 6, after V lost 3 bases and J lost 5 bases. The CDR3 loop reads CASSGRLAGGVDTQYF. The CDR3 coding sequence is TGTGCCAGCAGCGGGCGACTAGCGGGGGGTGTAGATACGCAGTATTTT.

On this clone itself: One end of the junction fails to match germline, which may point to a read error. The chain uses TRBV7-2 and TRBJ2-1; 9 bases map to TRBD2. Germline V gives CDR1 SGHTA, CDR2 FQGNSA. This CDR3 region has 12 residues. The CDR3 here is CASSSDSGGPLF. CDR3 DNA sequence: TGTGCCAGCAGCTCAGATAGCGGGGGACCCCTCTTC.

The gene calls are TRBV9 and TRBJ1-1; 8 nucleotides line up with TRBD1. Germline V gives CDR1 SGDLS, CDR2 YYNGEE. The CDR3 is 15 residues long. The junction had 7 bases not matched to a gene; V was cut back by 3 bases and J by 3 bases. CDR3 bases: TGTGCCAGCAGCGCCCTGGGACAGGCTTACACTGAAGCTTTCTTT. Encoded protein: CASSALGQAYTEAFF.

This sequence joins TRBV21-1 and TRBJ2-7; TRBD2, the table's D call, was not compared with the DNA. TRBV21-1 is tagged as a pseudogene. The CDR3 contains 16 residues. The CDR3 reads CASSKEETSGFYEQYV. The CDR3 bases are TGTGCCAGCAGCAAAGAGGAAACTAGCGGGTTTTACGAGCAGTACGTC.

This chain joins TRBV5-1 and TRBJ1-5; 11 bases are shared with TRBD1. Germline V gene data show CDR1 as SGHRS and CDR2 as YFSETQ. CDR3 length equals 15 residues. J gave up 3 bases and V 4 bases, and 3 bases lay outside the gene matches. CDR3 coding DNA: TGCGCCAGCAGCCCCGGACAGGGGGCCAATCAGCCCCAGCATTTT. It specifies CASSPGQGANQPQHF.

The chain is built from TRBV6-5 and TRBJ1-2; D gene uncertain. The CDR3 loop spans 14 amino acids. The germline V and J ends were trimmed by 6 bases and 4 bases, with 15 bases remaining between them. Germline loops: CDR1 MNHEY, CDR2 SVGAGI. CDR3 in DNA: TGTGCCAGCAGGCCGGGATCGAACCCCTATGGCTACACCTTC. It is translated as CASRPGSNPYGYTF.

The chain has TRBV13 and TRBJ2-3; 8 nucleotides match TRBD2. Germline lookup yields CDR1 PRHDT and CDR2 FYEKMQ (reference sequence). The CDR3 runs to 20 residues. Losses at the gene ends were 4 bases for V and 8 bases for J; bases not matched to a gene: 26. This CDR3 is CASSSSRALPGLVAFGTQYF. In nucleotides, the CDR3 is TGTGCCAGCAGCTCCAGTAGGGCCCTCCCGGGACTAGTCGCCTTCGGTACGCAGTATTTT.

CDR3 residues: CASSQVRTAYNEQFF. The DNA for the CDR3 is TGTGCCAGCAGCCAAGTCAGGACAGCCTACAATGAGCAGTTCTTC. The rearrangement links TRBV3-1 (or the pseudogene TRBV3-2) to TRBJ2-1; tentative D call: TRBD1 (6 bases). CDR1 is LGHDT, CDR2 YNNKEL, per germline (reference sequence). This CDR3 spans 15 amino acids. V lost 1 base and J 2 bases, leaving 9 bases between the germline ends.

This rearrangement joins TRBV10-3 to TRBJ1-1; no definite D call. The CDR3 consists of 15 residues. The V end was cut by 7 bases, the J end by 6 bases, with 21 bases between. Germline V CDR1 and CDR2: ENHRY, SYGVKD. The CDR3 is CAIKMGLGDGAEAFF. Here the CDR3 DNA reads TGTGCCATCAAAATGGGTTTGGGCGATGGCGCTGAAGCTTTCTTT.